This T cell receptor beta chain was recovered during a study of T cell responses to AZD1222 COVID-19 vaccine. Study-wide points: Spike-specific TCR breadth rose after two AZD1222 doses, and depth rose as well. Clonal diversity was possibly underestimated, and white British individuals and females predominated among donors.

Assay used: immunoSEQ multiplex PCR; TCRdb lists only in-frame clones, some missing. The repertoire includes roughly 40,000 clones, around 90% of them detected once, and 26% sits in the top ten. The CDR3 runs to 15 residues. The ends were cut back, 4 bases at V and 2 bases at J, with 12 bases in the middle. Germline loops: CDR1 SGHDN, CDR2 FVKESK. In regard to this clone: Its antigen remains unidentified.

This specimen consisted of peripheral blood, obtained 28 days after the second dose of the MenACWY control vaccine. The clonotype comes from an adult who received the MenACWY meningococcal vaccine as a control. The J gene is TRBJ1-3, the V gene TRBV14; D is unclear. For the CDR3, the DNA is TGTGCCAGCAGCCTCGGAGGGATGGCTGGAAACACCATATATTTT. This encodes CASSLGGMAGNTIYF.